This T cell receptor (beta chain) was recovered during a study of long-term antiretroviral therapy in people with HIV. Study results and limitations: Repertoires with HIV possessed tighter CDR3 length spans than those of controls. Whichever time point was examined, clones expanded before ART dominated the repertoire.

They ran version v3.0 of the immunoSEQ assay at survey level. Measured with immunoSEQ multiplex PCR; TCRdb has only the in-frame clones, and not every one. The sample consists of 48,000 or so clones, around 84% of them appearing once. This clone has more than one count but fewer than ten. The antigen remains unidentified. The V segment lost 5 bases and the J segment 0 bases; nucleotides outside the gene matches: 2. Germline CDR1 SGHRS, CDR2 YFSETQ. This CDR3 comprises 13 residues. This chain uses TRBV5-1 with TRBJ2-7, with 7 positions matching TRBD1. The material sequenced was unsorted PBMCs, taken 0.8 years after starting antiretroviral therapy. This TCR derives from a woman between 18 and 30 years old with HIV. CDR3 coding DNA: TGCGCCAGCAGGGACAGGAGCTCCTACGAGCAGTACTTC. Amino acid sequence: CASRDRSSYEQYF.